The 3 T cell receptor beta chains below all came from one sample that was sequenced in a study of blood T cell repertoires in COVID-19. The repertoire was sequenced with immunoSEQ multiplex PCR; TCRdb's copy has only in-frame clones and lacks some. Of about 220,000 clones in the sample, roughly 84% were seen once. The specimen sequenced was peripheral blood. The source of these receptors is a woman older than 75 with acute or convalescent COVID-19.

This clone occurred once. The V and J genes are TRBV7-2 and TRBJ1-3; possible D gene TRBD1, 5 bases. The CDR3 covers 17 residues. The V end lost 1 base, the J end lost 5 bases, and 18 bases lay between the germline ends. Germline V gene sequence: CDR1 SGHTA, CDR2 FQGNSA. Here the CDR3 DNA reads TGTGCCAGCAGCTTAGTGGGTACAGGCGATCTTCGAAACACCATATATTTT. It translates to CASSLVGTGDLRNTIYF.

V gene TRBV5-1 combines with J gene TRBJ2-7; 9 bases fit TRBD1. With V trimmed by 4 bases and J by 2 bases, 4 bases remained unmatched. Germline V gene data show CDR1 as SGHRS and CDR2 as YFSETQ. The CDR3 runs to 14 residues. CDR3 bases: TGCGCCAGCAGCACCGGGACAGGGCCCTACGAGCAGTACTTC. Its translation: CASSTGTGPYEQYF.

The chain links TRBV19 to TRBJ2-7, with 9 bases that match TRBD1. The ends lost 7 bases at V and 3 bases at J; junction bases unmatched: 4. The CDR3 covers 13 residues. Germline V CDR1 and CDR2: LNHDA, SQIVND (reference sequence). CDR3 nucleotides: TGTGCCAGTACCCCGGGACAGGGCTACGAGCAGTACTTC. Amino acid sequence: CASTPGQGYEQYF.